The 6 T cell receptor beta chains in this list originate from one sample, sequenced in a study of molecular identifiers for immune sequencing clone quantification. TCRdb independently ran MiXCR on the PCR reads; one entry per CDR3 protein. The data contain approximately 97,000 distinct CDR3 sequences, 35% of them singletons. Sample: naive CD8+ T cells from blood, with Jurkat cell RNA spiked in. Subset: FACS-sorted CD8+CD4-CCR7+CD45RA+ naive T cells. The receptors originated from a human donor in good health. Some libraries in this study had Jurkat cell RNA spiked in.

In this sample, this clonotype turned up a few times. The gene calls are TRBV2 and TRBJ2-4; possible D gene TRBD2, 6 bases. The CDR3 consists of 15 residues. From germline, CDR1 is SNHLY and CDR2 FYNNEI. V was clipped by 7 bases and J by 2 bases, with 15 bases between them. The CDR3: CASTGGYLTKNIQYF. As DNA, the CDR3 is TGTGCCAGCACTGGGGGGTATTTGACCAAAAACATTCAGTACTTC. Filled out from reference TRBV2 and TRBJ2-4, the complete variable domain reads EPEVTQTPSHQVTQMGQEVILRCVPISNHLYFYWYRQILGQKVEFLVSFYNNEISEKSEIFDDQFSVERPDGSNFTLKIRSTKLEDSAMYFCASTGGYLTKNIQYFGAGTRLSVL.

This CDR3 is CSVVDSTGELFF. The CDR3 nucleotides are TGCAGCGTTGTTGACTCAACCGGGGAGCTGTTTTTT. This chain uses TRBV29-1 with TRBJ2-2; D gene ambiguous. V was cut by 4 bases and J by 5 bases, with 8 bases left in between. Germline V lookup: CDR1 SQVTM, CDR2 ANQGSEA. The CDR3 consists of 12 residues.

The chain links TRBV5-4 to TRBJ2-5; the D gene could be TRBD1 or TRBD2 (5 bases each). Germline CDR1 and CDR2: SGHNT and YYREEE (reference sequence). The ends were cut back, 0 bases at V and 9 bases at J, with 6 bases in the middle. The CDR3 is 11 residues long. CDR3 amino acids: CASSLGGAQYF. CDR3 DNA sequence: TGTGCCAGCAGCTTGGGAGGGGCCCAGTACTTC.

Of note for this clonotype: Lacking the conserved final phenylalanine or tryptophan, this CDR3 likely reflects a read error. The chain employs TRBV5-4 and TRBJ2-7; 9 bases are shared with TRBD1. The trim removed 4 bases at V and 6 bases at J, leaving 8 bases unmatched. The V gene's germline CDR1 is SGHNT and CDR2 YYREEE (reference sequence). CDR3 size: 14 residues. This CDR3 is CASSPGDRAGEQYL. In DNA form, the CDR3 reads TGTGCCAGCAGCCCGGGGGACAGGGCTGGCGAGCAGTACCTC.

This clonotype was picked up many times. This chain uses TRBV6-1 with TRBJ2-1, with TRBD2 matching 7 bases. CDR3 length: 14 residues. V gave up 5 bases and J gave up 0 bases; unmatched junction bases: 1. Per the germline V gene, CDR1 is MNHNS and CDR2 is SASEGT. The CDR3 coding sequence is TGTGCCAGCAGTCAGCGGGGCTCCTACAATGAGCAGTTCTTC. It yields the protein CASSQRGSYNEQFF.

V is TRBV28 and J is TRBJ1-6, with D tentatively TRBD1 (5 bases). CDR1 MDHEN and CDR2 SYDVKM come from the germline V gene. V lost 5 bases to trimming and J lost 6 bases, with 14 bases between them. The CDR3 length is 15 residues. The CDR3 DNA reads TGTGCCAGCAGTCCCCTTGCAGGGACTAATTCACCCCTCCACTTT. Protein sequence: CASSPLAGTNSPLHF.